This T cell receptor beta chain was observed in a study of identifying expanded T cells in peripheral blood (dated by TCRdb to the late 2010s). The study in broad terms: Four technical replicates, made by sequencing separate aliquots from the same pool of genomic DNA, were compared pairwise. The paper as a whole reports these results and caveats: The binomial model flagged 0.95 to 1.5 differentially abundant clones between technical replicates but 15 to 17 over about 2 weeks and around 19 over four weeks. For all healthy donors, the variance in clone template counts between approximately two-week samples rose significantly as total template count increased. The authors expected biological variance in healthy repertoires might increase further over much longer intervals such as months to years. Across all healthy-donor time intervals, the beta-binomial model significantly cut both the number of clones called differentially abundant and the false-positive rate.

No immune events, such as infections, were documented for the healthy donors during the collection period. Healthy-donor blood repertoires served as a training cohort to calibrate time-dependent variance in a beta-binomial model of T-cell clone differential abundance. There were some ten healthy donors in the training cohort, of whom 3 were female and 7 were male. On average the donors were around 39 years old, and their ages spanned roughly 29 to 64 years. Whole blood, obtained from a commercial supplier, was collected from each healthy donor at three time points spaced about 2 weeks apart. Genomic DNA was extracted from unsorted whole blood for immunosequencing. Its CDR3 holds 12 amino acids, cysteine through phenylalanine. This entry keeps only the CDR3 DNA: 36 bases, framed from base 1. Relative to germline, V is 0 bases shorter and J is 8 bases shorter, with 7 bases between their ends. CDR1 and CDR2, per the germline V gene, are SGHTA and FQGTGA.

The immunoSEQ Assay, which uses bias-controlled multiplex PCR amplification of genomic DNA, was used to profile TCRbeta CDR3 regions. In the original analysis: The absolute abundance of each unique TCRbeta CDR3 region was quantified after sequences were collapsed and filtered. Two models were used to test differential abundance: a binomial model (Fisher-equivalent) and a beta-binomial model that adds time-dependent variance fitted from healthy donors. Clones with fewer than 5 combined templates were removed, and differential abundance was called for clones with a Benjamini-Hochberg FDR below 0.01. Beta-binomial variance was modeled as a function of total template count across the two samples using the form v = (b*log(k)+a)^2. TCRdb holds this immuneACCESS table with in-frame rearrangements only. Some clones are missing; in checked studies, unresolved V genes explain under half, and the rest has no known cause. D and trimming were read from the DNA, whereas the V and J calls and clone size are those reported in that table. This sample gives 84,000 or so clones in total; roughly 90% of them show up just once. 7.3% of the sample belongs to the ten largest clones.

This clone showed up just a few times. Which antigen it targets is not known. No qualities accompany the bases; no much larger clone lies one base away. The sequencing input was blood. The receptor was isolated from a person aged 18-69 years in good health. The sequence joins TRBV7-3 to TRBJ1-2, with the D gene not confidently named. This receptor has the CDR3 CASSLTGNGYTF. The nucleotide sequence is given as TGTGCCAGCAGCTTAACGGGTAACGGCTACACCTTC.